This T cell receptor (beta chain) comes out of a study of T cells in Graves' hyperthyroidism and ophthalmopathy. The investigators amplified TCR beta CDR3 regions from RNA transcripts. The HTBI primer set drove a first-round RT-PCR of the TCR CDR3. TCRdb re-derived calls from the multiplex PCR reads in MiXCR, one entry per CDR3 protein. The sample consists of almost 600,000 distinct CDR3 sequences, over 11% of them appearing once. The CDR3 is 15 amino acids. CDR1 and CDR2 (germline): SGHTA, FQGTGA. Trimming shortened V by 1 base and J by 8 bases, and 15 bases separated the two germline ends. This clonotype was recorded many times.

The rearrangement links TRBV7-3 to TRBJ2-1; no clear D. This receptor was obtained from a young woman with Graves' hyperthyroidism that later progressed to Graves' ophthalmopathy. Sequencing used blood. This CDR3 reads CASSLSGPVVHEQFF. The CDR3 DNA reads TGTGCCAGCAGCTTAAGTGGCCCCGTAGTACATGAGCAGTTCTTC.